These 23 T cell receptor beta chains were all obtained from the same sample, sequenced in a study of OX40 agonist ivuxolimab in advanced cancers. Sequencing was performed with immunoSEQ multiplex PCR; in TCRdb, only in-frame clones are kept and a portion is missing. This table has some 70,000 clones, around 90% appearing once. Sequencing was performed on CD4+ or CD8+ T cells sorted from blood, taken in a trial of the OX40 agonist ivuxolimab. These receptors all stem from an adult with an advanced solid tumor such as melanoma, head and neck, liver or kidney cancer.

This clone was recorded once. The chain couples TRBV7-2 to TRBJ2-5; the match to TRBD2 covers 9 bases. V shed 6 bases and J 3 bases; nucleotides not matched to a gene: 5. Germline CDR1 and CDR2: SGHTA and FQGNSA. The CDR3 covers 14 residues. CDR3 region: CASRRGGAEETQYF. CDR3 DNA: TGTGCCAGCAGGCGCGGGGGGGCTGAAGAGACCCAGTACTTC.

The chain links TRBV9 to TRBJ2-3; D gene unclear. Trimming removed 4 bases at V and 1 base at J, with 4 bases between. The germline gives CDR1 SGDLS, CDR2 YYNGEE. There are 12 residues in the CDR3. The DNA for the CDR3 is TGTGCCAGCAGCTCCCGCACAGATACGCAGTATTTT. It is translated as CASSSRTDTQYF.

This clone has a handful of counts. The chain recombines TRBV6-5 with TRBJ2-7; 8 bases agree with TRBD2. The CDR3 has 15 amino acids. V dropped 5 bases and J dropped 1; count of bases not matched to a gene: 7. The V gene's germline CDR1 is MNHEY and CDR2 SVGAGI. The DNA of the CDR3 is TGTGCCAGCAGTCGTACTAGCGGAGCGTCCTACGAGCAGTACTTC. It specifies CASSRTSGASYEQYF.

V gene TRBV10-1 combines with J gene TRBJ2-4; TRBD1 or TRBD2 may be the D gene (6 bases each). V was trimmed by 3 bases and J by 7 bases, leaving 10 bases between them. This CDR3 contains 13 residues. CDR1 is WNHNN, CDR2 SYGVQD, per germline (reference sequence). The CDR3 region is CASSDGGRNIQYF. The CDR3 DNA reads TGCGCCAGCAGTGATGGGGGGCGGAACATTCAGTACTTC.

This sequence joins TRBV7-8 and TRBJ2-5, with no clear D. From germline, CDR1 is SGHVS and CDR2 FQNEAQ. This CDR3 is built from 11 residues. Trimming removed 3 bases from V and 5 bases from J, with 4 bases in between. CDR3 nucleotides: TGTGCCAGCAGCTTGTGGGAGACCCAGTACTTC. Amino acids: CASSLWETQYF.

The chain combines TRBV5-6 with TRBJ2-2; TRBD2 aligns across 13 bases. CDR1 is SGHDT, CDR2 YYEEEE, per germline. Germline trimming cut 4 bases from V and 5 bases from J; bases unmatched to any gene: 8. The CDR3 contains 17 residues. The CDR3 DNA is TGTGCCAGCAGCCTAGGACTAGCGGGAGTTGCGACCGGGGAGCTGTTTTTT. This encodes CASSLGLAGVATGELFF.

The CDR3 here is CASIDPTGAGGTGELFF. The CDR3 bases are TGTGCCAGCATCGACCCCACAGGCGCCGGGGGCACCGGGGAGCTGTTTTTT. The chain uses TRBV28 and TRBJ2-2, with D perhaps TRBD2 (6 bases). Per the germline V gene, CDR1 is MDHEN and CDR2 is SYDVKM. The CDR3 contains 17 residues. The germline V and J ends were trimmed by 7 bases and 4 bases, with 22 bases remaining between them.

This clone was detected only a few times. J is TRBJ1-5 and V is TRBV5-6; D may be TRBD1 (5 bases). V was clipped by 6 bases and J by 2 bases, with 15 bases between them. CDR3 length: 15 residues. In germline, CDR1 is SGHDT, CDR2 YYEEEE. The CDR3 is CASTLGGTGNQPQHF. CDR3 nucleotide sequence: TGTGCCAGCACCCTGGGGGGGACGGGCAATCAGCCCCAGCATTTT.

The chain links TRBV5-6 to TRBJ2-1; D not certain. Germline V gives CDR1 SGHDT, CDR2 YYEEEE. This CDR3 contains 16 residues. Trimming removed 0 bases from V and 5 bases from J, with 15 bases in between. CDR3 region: CASSLALGASNNEQFF. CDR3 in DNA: TGTGCCAGCAGCTTGGCCTTAGGAGCTTCGAACAATGAGCAGTTCTTC.

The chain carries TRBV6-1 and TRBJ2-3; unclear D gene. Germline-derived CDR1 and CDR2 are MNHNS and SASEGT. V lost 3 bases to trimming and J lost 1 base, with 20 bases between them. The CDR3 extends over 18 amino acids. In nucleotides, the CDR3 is TGTGCCAGCAGTGATAGGTTGCTGATGCTCAGCGGCACAGATACGCAGTATTTT. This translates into CASSDRLLMLSGTDTQYF.

The CDR3 is CASRVDRGRYGYTF. The CDR3 DNA sequence: TGTGCCAGCAGGGTAGACAGGGGACGCTATGGCTACACCTTC. The chain combines TRBV28 with TRBJ1-2; 8 bases are a match to TRBD1. This CDR3 comprises 14 residues. The germline gives CDR1 MDHEN, CDR2 SYDVKM. V was clipped by 6 bases and J by 4 bases; unmatched bases: 7.

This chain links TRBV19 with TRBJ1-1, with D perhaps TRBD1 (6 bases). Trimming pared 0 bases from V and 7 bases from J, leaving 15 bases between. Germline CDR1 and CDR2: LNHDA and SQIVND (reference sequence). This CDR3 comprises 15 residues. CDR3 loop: CASSIDVGAKDEAFF. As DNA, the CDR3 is TGTGCCAGTAGTATAGACGTGGGGGCGAAGGATGAAGCTTTCTTT.

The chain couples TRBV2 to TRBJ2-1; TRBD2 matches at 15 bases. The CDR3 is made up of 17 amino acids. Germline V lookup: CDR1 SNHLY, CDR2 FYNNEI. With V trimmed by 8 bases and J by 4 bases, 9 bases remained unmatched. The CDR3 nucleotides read TGTGCCAGCTCTCGGGGACTAGCGGGAGGCTCGTACAATGAGCAGTTCTTC. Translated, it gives CASSRGLAGGSYNEQFF.

The CDR3 bases are TGTGCCAGCTCACCAGGCCGCAAGACGGACAGGGTAGGCGAGCAGTACTTC. It specifies CASSPGRKTDRVGEQYF. V and J are TRBV18 and TRBJ2-5; TRBD1 matches 8 bases. The tail of the sequence fits TRBJ2-7 better, so the J call may be wrong. Germline CDR1 and CDR2: KGHSH and LQKENI. CDR3 length: 17 amino acids.

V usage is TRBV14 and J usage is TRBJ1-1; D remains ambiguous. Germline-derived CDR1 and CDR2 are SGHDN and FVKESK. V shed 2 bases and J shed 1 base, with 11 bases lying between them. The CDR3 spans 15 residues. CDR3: CASSQRQVANTEAFF. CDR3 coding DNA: TGTGCCAGCAGCCAAAGGCAGGTCGCGAACACTGAAGCTTTCTTT.

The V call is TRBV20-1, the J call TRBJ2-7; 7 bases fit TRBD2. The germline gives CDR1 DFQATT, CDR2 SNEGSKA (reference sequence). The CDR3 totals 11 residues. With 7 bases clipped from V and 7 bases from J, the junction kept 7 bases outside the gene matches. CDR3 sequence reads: CSGSGMGEQYF. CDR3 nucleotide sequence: TGCAGTGGCAGCGGGATGGGGGAGCAGTACTTC.

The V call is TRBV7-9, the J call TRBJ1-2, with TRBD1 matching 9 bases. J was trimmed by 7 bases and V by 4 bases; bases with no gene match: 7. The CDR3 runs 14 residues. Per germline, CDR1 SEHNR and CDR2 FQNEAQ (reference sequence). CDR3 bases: TGTGCCAGCAGCTCTTCACAGGGGGCCAGTGGCTACACCTTC. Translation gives CASSSSQGASGYTF.

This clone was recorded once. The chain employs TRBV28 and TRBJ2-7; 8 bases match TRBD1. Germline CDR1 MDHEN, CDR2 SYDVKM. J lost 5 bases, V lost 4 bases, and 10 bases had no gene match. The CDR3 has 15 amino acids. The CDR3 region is CASSSHRTGWDEQYF. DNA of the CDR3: TGTGCCAGCAGTTCTCATAGGACAGGGTGGGACGAGCAGTACTTC.

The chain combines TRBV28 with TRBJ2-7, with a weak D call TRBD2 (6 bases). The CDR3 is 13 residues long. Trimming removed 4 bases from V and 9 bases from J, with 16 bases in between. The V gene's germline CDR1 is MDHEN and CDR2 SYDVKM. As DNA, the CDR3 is TGTGCCAGCAGTTCCCCGCGGGACTGGGTGCAGTACTTC. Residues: CASSSPRDWVQYF.

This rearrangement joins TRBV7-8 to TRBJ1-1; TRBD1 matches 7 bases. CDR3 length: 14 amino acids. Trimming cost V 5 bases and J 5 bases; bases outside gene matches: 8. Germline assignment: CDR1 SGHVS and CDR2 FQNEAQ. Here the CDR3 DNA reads TGTGCCAGCAGCCCACGGGACAGTAGTACTGAAGCTTTCTTT. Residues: CASSPRDSSTEAFF. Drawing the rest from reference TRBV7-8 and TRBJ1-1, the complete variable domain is GAGVSQSPRYKVAKRGQDVALRCDPISGHVSLFWYQQALGQGPEFLTYFQNEAQLDKSGLPSDRFFAERPEGSVSTLKIQRTQQEDSAVYLCASSPRDSSTEAFFGQGTRLTVV.

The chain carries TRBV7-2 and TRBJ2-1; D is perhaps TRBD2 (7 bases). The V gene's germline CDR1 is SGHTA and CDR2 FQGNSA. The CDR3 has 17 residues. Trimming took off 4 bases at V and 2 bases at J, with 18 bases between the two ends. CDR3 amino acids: CASSSRGGGLAYNEQFF. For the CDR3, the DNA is TGTGCCAGCAGCTCGCGAGGGGGGGGGCTGGCCTACAATGAGCAGTTCTTC.

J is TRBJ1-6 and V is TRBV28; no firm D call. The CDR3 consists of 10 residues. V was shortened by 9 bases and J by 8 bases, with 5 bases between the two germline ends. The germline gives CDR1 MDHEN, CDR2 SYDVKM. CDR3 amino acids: CASGDSPLHF. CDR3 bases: TGTGCCAGTGGGGATTCACCCCTCCACTTT. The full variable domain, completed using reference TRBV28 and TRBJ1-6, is DVKVTQSSRYLVKRTGEKVFLECVQDMDHENMFWYRQDPGLGLRLIYFSYDVKMKEKGDIPEGYSVSREKKERFSLILESASTNQTSMYLCASGDSPLHFGNGTRLTVT.

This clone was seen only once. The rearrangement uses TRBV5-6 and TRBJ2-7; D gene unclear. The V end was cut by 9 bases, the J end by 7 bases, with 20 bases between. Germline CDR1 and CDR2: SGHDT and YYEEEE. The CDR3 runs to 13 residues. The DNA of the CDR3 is TGTGCCACCCCCCTTTTTAAGTCGGATGAGCAGTACTTC. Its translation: CATPLFKSDEQYF.